These 8 T cell receptor beta chains were sequenced from one sample in a study of blood T cell repertoires in COVID-19. Measured with immunoSEQ multiplex PCR; TCRdb has only the in-frame clones, and not every one. The sample shows around 190,000 clones, 80% to 90% of them seen only once. Sequenced: PBMCs or T cells enriched from blood (not recorded which). These receptor sequences come from a man aged 35 to 55 who had recovered from COVID-19.

V and J are TRBV7-3 and TRBJ2-5, with D maybe TRBD1 (5 bases). This CDR3 is built from 14 residues. Germline V gene sequence: CDR1 SGHTA, CDR2 FQGTGA. V lost 6 bases and J 5 bases, leaving 16 bases between the germline ends. The CDR3 loop reads CASSSLLQGETQYF. The CDR3 coding sequence is TGTGCCAGCAGTTCCTTGTTGCAGGGCGAGACCCAGTACTTC. Together with reference TRBV7-3 and TRBJ2-5, the CDR3 gives the full variable domain: GAGVSQTPSNKVTEKGKYVELRCDPISGHTALYWYRQSLGQGPEFLIYFQGTGAADDSGLPNDRFFAVRPEGSVSTLKIQRTERGDSAVYLCASSSLLQGETQYFGPGTRLLVL.

This clone has just a few counts. This chain connects TRBV15 to TRBJ1-2; TRBD1 agrees at 9 bases. Germline V lookup: CDR1 LNHNV, CDR2 YYDKDF (reference sequence). Trimming cost V 5 bases and J 6 bases; bases outside gene matches: 7. This CDR3 region has 14 residues. The DNA of the CDR3 is TGTGCCACCAGCGTCACAGGGGGCAGGAATGGCTACACCTTC. As protein: CATSVTGGRNGYTF.

This clone was found a few times. The J gene is TRBJ1-2, the V gene TRBV12-5; 11 nucleotides line up with TRBD1. CDR3 length: 15 amino acids. After removal of 7 bases from V and 4 bases from J, the junction contained 8 bases not matched to a gene. The germline V gene has CDR1 LGHNT and CDR2 FRNRAP. DNA for the CDR3: TGTGCTAGTGACACGGACAGGGGGCCCGGCTATGGCTACACCTTC. Protein: CASDTDRGPGYGYTF.

The chain joins TRBV6-5 to TRBJ2-2, with D possibly TRBD2 on 6 matching bases. Per germline, CDR1 MNHEY and CDR2 SVGAGI. Trimming stripped 7 bases from V and 0 bases from J, with 9 bases between. The CDR3 runs to 14 residues. CDR3 bases: TGTGCCAGCAAGGAGGGGACGAACACCGGGGAGCTGTTTTTT. Its protein product is CASKEGTNTGELFF.

CDR3 DNA sequence: TGCGCCAGCAGCCAAGCCGGACATGGGGGAGGAACAACTAATGAAAAACTGTTTTTT. It specifies CASSQAGHGGGTTNEKLFF. The chain uses TRBV4-1 and TRBJ1-4; perhaps TRBD1 as D (5 bases). This CDR3 region has 19 residues. Trimming removed 1 base at V and 0 bases at J, with 18 bases between. The V gene's germline CDR1 is MGHRA and CDR2 YSYEKL.

The chain recombines TRBV7-8 with TRBJ1-2, with D possibly matching TRBD1 (6 bases). This CDR3 spans 15 amino acids. Trimming took 1 base from V and 8 from J, leaving 17 bases between them. Per the germline V gene, CDR1 is SGHVS and CDR2 is FQNEAQ. The CDR3 protein is CASSLVPTGSNGYTF. The CDR3 region has the DNA TGTGCCAGCAGCTTAGTCCCCACAGGGTCAAACGGCTACACCTTC.

The V call is TRBV3-1 (or the pseudogene TRBV3-2), the J call TRBJ1-2, with 8 bases lining up with TRBD1. Germline values: CDR1 LGHDT, CDR2 YNNKEL (reference sequence). Germline trimming cut 2 bases from V and 8 bases from J; bases unmatched to any gene: 10. This CDR3 comprises 15 residues. CDR3 in amino acids: CASSQIRTGGVGYTF. In nucleotides, the CDR3 is TGTGCCAGCAGCCAAATACGAACAGGGGGTGTAGGCTACACCTTC.

CDR3 region: CASSRLGSGGNLAYEQYF. In nucleotides, the CDR3 is TGTGCCAGCAGCAGACTAGGTAGCGGGGGAAATCTTGCCTACGAGCAGTACTTC. The chain uses TRBV7-2 and TRBJ2-7, with 9 bases aligning to TRBD2. After removal of 5 bases from V and 2 bases from J, the junction contained 16 bases not matched to a gene. The length of the CDR3 is 18 residues. Germline CDR1 and CDR2: SGHTA and FQGNSA.